The 6 T cell receptor beta chains below come from one sample, sequenced in a study of cytomegalovirus exposure and HLA in healthy donors. The PCR was carried out with 60 Vbeta primers and 13 Jbeta primers. Repertoires were generated with immunoSEQ multiplex PCR, while TCRdb's copy carries only in-frame clones and drops some. In the table there are roughly 99,000 clones, 75% to 85% of which are singletons. The sequencing input was PBMCs. The source is a male donor in good health and CMV-seropositive.

The chain links TRBV9 to TRBJ1-1; weak D call: TRBD1 (5 bases). Per germline, CDR1 SGDLS and CDR2 YYNGEE. The CDR3 has 17 residues. Trimming took 0 bases from V and 0 from J, leaving 15 bases between them. The CDR3 region is CASSVEVRGSMNTEAFF. Written as DNA, the CDR3 is TGTGCCAGCAGCGTAGAGGTACGGGGGTCCATGAACACTGAAGCTTTCTTT.

The chain links TRBV7-9 to TRBJ2-4, with a weak D call TRBD2 (5 bases). V was clipped by 5 bases and J by 0 bases, with 8 bases between them. CDR3 size: 14 residues. Germline V gene lookup returns CDR1 SEHNR and CDR2 FQNEAQ (reference sequence). For the CDR3, the DNA is TGTGCCAGCAGCCCCGGACTAGCCAAAAACATTCAGTACTTC. Translation gives CASSPGLAKNIQYF.

There are a few counts of this clone. The rearrangement uses TRBV25-1 and TRBJ1-5; 7 nucleotides line up with TRBD1. Trimming took 5 bases from V and 4 from J; bases not matched to a gene: 14. CDR1 MGHDK and CDR2 SYGVNS come from the germline V gene. This CDR3 is built from 17 residues. The CDR3 bases are TGTGCCAGCAGTTTAAGGACAGGACCACGAAAAAATCAGCCCCAGCATTTT. Translating gives CASSLRTGPRKNQPQHF.

The chain combines TRBV5-1 with TRBJ1-2; 7 nucleotides match TRBD1. There are 13 residues in the CDR3. The V segment lost 6 bases and the J segment 8 bases; nucleotides outside the gene matches: 10. Germline V CDR1 and CDR2: SGHRS, YFSETQ. CDR3 bases: TGCGCCAGCAACCTAGGACAGGAAGGAGGCTACACCTTC. Residues: CASNLGQEGGYTF.

The V and J genes are TRBV5-4 and TRBJ2-7; 10 nucleotides line up with TRBD1. Germline lookup yields CDR1 SGHNT and CDR2 YYREEE (reference sequence). The CDR3 runs to 15 residues. V shed 4 bases and J 5 bases; nucleotides not matched to a gene: 9. CDR3 in amino acids: CASSPQTGGLDEQYF. Written as DNA, the CDR3 is TGTGCCAGCAGCCCTCAGACAGGGGGCTTGGACGAGCAGTACTTC.

This sequence joins TRBV5-4 and TRBJ2-3, with TRBD2 as a possible D gene (5 bases). Germline CDR1 SGHNT, CDR2 YYREEE (reference sequence). V was pared by 4 bases and J by 0 bases, with 9 bases between. The CDR3 spans 14 residues. The CDR3 protein is CASSRGRSTDTQYF. CDR3 nucleotide sequence: TGTGCCAGCAGCCGGGGTAGGAGCACAGATACGCAGTATTTT.